One and the same sample provided the 22 T cell receptor beta chains below, sequenced in a study of blood T cell repertoires in COVID-19 (dated by TCRdb to between 2020 and 2021). Library construction relied on the immunoSEQ multiplex PCR assay. TCRdb limited this immuneACCESS table to in-frame rearrangements with V and J called. A share of clones is missing; checked studies link under half to unresolved V genes, and the rest is unexplained. The sample table records some 250,000 clones; roughly 88% of these occur just once. Together, the top ten hold around 0.78% of the sample. The sample comprised peripheral blood. These receptors all come from a woman in her 30s with acute or convalescent COVID-19.

The rearrangement uses TRBV7-2 and TRBJ2-5; tentatively, D is TRBD1 (7 bases). CDR1 and CDR2 from the germline V gene are SGHTA and FQGNSA. V lost 2 bases, J lost 0 bases, and 10 bases lay in between. This CDR3 spans 15 amino acids. The CDR3, as DNA: TGTGCCAGCAGCTTACGGGGGACAGACCAAGAGACCCAGTACTTC. This encodes CASSLRGTDQETQYF.

This chain connects TRBV10-1 to TRBJ2-1; 7 nucleotides line up with TRBD2. CDR3 length equals 15 residues. Germline-derived CDR1 and CDR2 are WNHNN and SYGVQD (reference sequence). Trimming removed 0 bases from V and 7 bases from J; junction bases left unmatched: 6. The CDR3 DNA follows: TGCGCCAGCAGTGAGTCTACGGGAGGTGGAAATGAGCAGTTCTTC. Its translation: CASSESTGGGNEQFF.

The chain combines TRBV5-4 with TRBJ2-5; D might be TRBD2 (6 bases). V was trimmed by 1 base and J by 2 bases, leaving 9 bases between them. In germline, CDR1 is SGHNT, CDR2 YYREEE (reference sequence). The CDR3 totals 14 residues. The CDR3 region is CASSLPRGQETQYF. CDR3 bases: TGTGCCAGCAGCTTGCCGCGGGGTCAAGAGACCCAGTACTTC.

J is TRBJ2-7 and V is TRBV6-5; D is perhaps TRBD1 (6 bases). This CDR3 comprises 14 residues. The V gene lost 7 bases and the J gene lost 1 base, with 14 bases spanning the gap. Germline lookup yields CDR1 MNHEY and CDR2 SVGAGI. The CDR3 is CASNIQDSSYEQYF. The CDR3 nucleotides read TGTGCCAGCAACATTCAGGACAGTTCCTACGAGCAGTACTTC.

The chain links TRBV6-5 to TRBJ1-4; D is undetermined. V lost 7 bases, J lost 4 bases, and 16 bases lay in between. The CDR3 totals 15 residues. Germline CDR1 and CDR2: MNHEY and SVGAGI. Here the CDR3 reads CASIPRGGYNEKLFF. CDR3 nucleotide sequence: TGTGCCAGCATCCCCCGGGGAGGGTATAATGAAAAACTGTTTTTT.

The J gene is TRBJ2-7, the V gene TRBV5-1, with 8 positions matching TRBD1. Trimming at V came to 4 bases and at J to 0 bases, leaving 6 bases not matched to a gene. The CDR3 has 15 amino acids. Per the germline V gene, CDR1 is SGHRS and CDR2 is YFSETQ. This CDR3 reads CASSPRTGNSYEQYF. The CDR3 DNA reads as TGCGCCAGCAGCCCTAGGACAGGGAACTCCTACGAGCAGTACTTC. The whole variable domain, remainder taken from reference TRBV5-1 and TRBJ2-7, is KAGVTQTPRYLIKTRGQQVTLSCSPISGHRSVSWYQQTPGQGLQFLFEYFSETQRNKGNFPGRFSGRQFSNSRSEMNVSTLELGDSALYLCASSPRTGNSYEQYFGPGTRLTVT.

The CDR3: CASTVAGADTQYF. The CDR3 DNA reads TGTGCCAGCACCGTAGCGGGAGCGGATACGCAGTATTTT. The gene calls are TRBV6-5 and TRBJ2-3; 9 nucleotides line up with TRBD2. The CDR3 has 13 amino acids. The V gene's germline CDR1 is MNHEY and CDR2 SVGAGI. V was pared by 7 bases and J by 6 bases, with 5 bases of the junction left unmatched.

This clone showed up just a few times. The genes are TRBV5-4 and TRBJ2-3; TRBD2 agrees at 9 bases. The CDR3 is made up of 16 amino acids. Germline loops: CDR1 SGHNT, CDR2 YYREEE (reference sequence). Germline trimming cut 4 bases from V and 4 bases from J; bases unmatched to any gene: 10. CDR3 residues: CASSPQTSGRADTQYF. For the CDR3, the DNA is TGTGCCAGCAGCCCTCAGACTAGCGGAAGGGCAGATACGCAGTATTTT.

The chain employs TRBV7-3 and TRBJ1-2; 8 bases fit TRBD1. From germline, CDR1 is SGHTA and CDR2 FQGTGA. Trimming at V came to 1 base and at J to 7 bases, leaving 5 bases not matched to a gene. The CDR3 is 14 amino acids. This CDR3 reads CASSLKAGGGGYTF. As DNA, the CDR3 is TGTGCCAGCAGCTTAAAGGCAGGGGGCGGTGGCTACACCTTC.

V gene TRBV3-1 (or the pseudogene TRBV3-2) combines with J gene TRBJ1-6; D is undetermined. The CDR3 is 15 amino acids. Trimming removed 8 bases at V and 5 bases at J, with 16 bases between. Germline assignment: CDR1 LGHDT and CDR2 YNNKEL (reference sequence). DNA of the CDR3: TGTGCCAGCCGCAGGACCTTGGGAGATAATTCACCCCTCCACTTT. Its translation is CASRRTLGDNSPLHF.

This clone came up once. J is TRBJ1-4 and V is TRBV9; D not certain. CDR3 length equals 17 residues. Germline assignment: CDR1 SGDLS and CDR2 YYNGEE. V was cut by 3 bases and J by 0 bases, with 15 bases left in between. CDR3 protein: CASSAQTGFTTNEKLFF. As DNA, the CDR3 is TGTGCCAGCAGCGCCCAGACCGGGTTCACAACTAATGAAAAACTGTTTTTT.

The chain joins TRBV16 to TRBJ2-7; no definite D call. Looked up from germline, CDR1 is KGHSY and CDR2 is FQNENV. The CDR3 consists of 19 residues. Trimming took off 4 bases at V and 4 bases at J, with 29 bases between the two ends. CDR3 loop: CASSLPEALSNLKPYEQYF. DNA of the CDR3: TGTGCCAGCAGCCTCCCCGAGGCATTAAGCAACCTAAAGCCATACGAGCAGTACTTC.

V gene TRBV18 combines with J gene TRBJ1-4, with 7 nucleotides matching TRBD1. The germline gives CDR1 KGHSH, CDR2 LQKENI. Trimming removed 5 bases from V and 0 bases from J; junction bases left unmatched: 3. There are 15 residues in the CDR3. The CDR3 DNA is TGTGCCAGCTCAAGGGACAGACCAACTAATGAAAAACTGTTTTTT. It codes for CASSRDRPTNEKLFF.

Details on this clone: The junction departs from germline at one end; a sequencing error may be responsible. Other DNA sequences in the same sample also yield this CDR3. CDR3 nucleotides: TGCGCCAGCAGTCCGGGGGAGTCTAGCACAGATACGCAGTATTTT. This translates into CASSPGESSTDTQYF. The chain joins TRBV6-2 or TRBV6-3 to TRBJ2-3; TRBD2 might be the D (6 bases). CDR1 is MNHEY and CDR2 is SVGEGT in the germline V gene. CDR3 size: 15 residues.

The rearrangement joins TRBV10-3 to TRBJ1-6; D might be TRBD1 (6 bases). CDR3 size: 14 residues. V lost 1 base and J lost 6, with 7 bases in between. The V gene's germline CDR1 is ENHRY and CDR2 SYGVKD. The CDR3 DNA sequence: TGTGCCATCAGTGAGTTACAGGGTAATTCACCCCTCCACTTT. Translated: CAISELQGNSPLHF.

The chain recombines TRBV12-3 or TRBV12-4 with TRBJ1-4; D ambiguous. The CDR3 spans 11 residues. V was pared by 7 bases and J by 4 bases, with 4 bases between. The CDR3 nucleotides are TGTGCCAGCACCCTTAATGAAAAACTGTTTTTT. Residues: CASTLNEKLFF.

The rearrangement links TRBV2 to TRBJ2-3; 9 bases agree with TRBD2. Germline V gene sequence: CDR1 SNHLY, CDR2 FYNNEI. The J segment lost 1 base and the V segment lost 5 bases, leaving 1 base of the junction unmatched. The CDR3 runs to 14 residues. CDR3 sequence: CASSRLAGTDTQYF. CDR3 sequence (DNA): TGTGCCAGCAGTAGACTAGCGGGCACAGATACGCAGTATTTT.

This chain connects TRBV11-3 to TRBJ1-1; TRBD1 might be the D (6 bases). Germline V gene data show CDR1 as SGHNT and CDR2 as YENEEA. The length of the CDR3 is 12 residues. Trimming took 6 bases from V and 8 from J, leaving 13 bases between them. DNA for the CDR3: TGTGCCAGCAGACAGGGCGGAGCGGAAGCTTTCTTT. Its protein is CASRQGGAEAFF.

This clone was counted between two and nine times. The V and J genes are TRBV3-1 (or the pseudogene TRBV3-2) and TRBJ1-1; 10 nucleotides line up with TRBD1. Germline CDR1 LGHDT, CDR2 YNNKEL (reference sequence). The CDR3 is 17 amino acids. The V gene end was trimmed by 0 bases and the J gene end by 0 bases; junction bases not matched to a gene: 4. The DNA of the CDR3 is TGTGCCAGCAGCCAAGATTTTGGGACAGGGGTGAACACTGAAGCTTTCTTT. It is translated as CASSQDFGTGVNTEAFF.

This rearrangement joins TRBV7-9 to TRBJ1-5, with D possibly being TRBD1 (5 bases). Deletions cut 1 base from V and 7 bases from J, with 20 bases between. Germline V gives CDR1 SEHNR, CDR2 FQNEAQ (reference sequence). The CDR3 loop spans 17 amino acids. CDR3 region: CASSLGVGPRGNQPQHF. CDR3 in DNA: TGTGCCAGCAGCTTAGGTGTGGGGCCACGGGGGAACCAGCCCCAGCATTTT.

This clone has a single count. The V call is TRBV7-2, the J call TRBJ2-7; TRBD2 matches at 11 bases. CDR3 size: 16 residues. Germline V gene data show CDR1 as SGHTA and CDR2 as FQGNSA. Trimming cost V 5 bases and J 1 base; bases outside gene matches: 7. The CDR3 DNA follows: TGTGCCAGCAGCAAAAGGACTAGCGGGTTATCCTACGAGCAGTACTTC. This sequence encodes CASSKRTSGLSYEQYF.

The V and J genes are TRBV3-1 (or the pseudogene TRBV3-2) and TRBJ2-2, with 9 bases matching TRBD1. CDR3 length equals 17 residues. Germline V lookup: CDR1 LGHDT, CDR2 YNNKEL (reference sequence). V lost 2 bases to trimming and J lost 1 base; unmatched junction nucleotides: 5. CDR3 residues: CASSQYRGQGNTGELFF. CDR3 coding DNA: TGTGCCAGCAGCCAATATCGGGGACAGGGGAACACCGGGGAGCTGTTTTTT.